Listed here is a single TCR beta chain. Antigen specificity is unknown. Time point noted: patch test 3, about 24 weeks after DPC sensitization. The treatment is: therapeutic diphenylcyclopropenone sensitization with weekly scalp DPC. The data derive from a study of human T cells and chemical hapten exposure. Unique molecular identifiers were affixed to discrete cDNA molecules within the library. TCRdb recomputed calls from the RACE reads with MiXCR, one row per CDR3 protein. Seen here are 50,000 to 70,000 distinct CDR3 sequences, 9.5% to 15% observed once, and the top ten hold 2.4%. General study findings and limits: A positive correlation with patch test score was shown by PT1 expanded TCR counts.

The CDR3 has 12 amino acids. Trimming removed 7 bases from V and 2 bases from J; junction bases left unmatched: 2. CDR1 is GTSNPN, CDR2 SVGIG, per germline (reference sequence). The chain employs TRBV30 and TRBJ1-3; the match to TRBD1 covers 7 bases. Sequenced here: whole blood, sampled in connection with sensitization to the hapten diphenylcyclopropenone (DPC). This receptor was taken from a man under 40 with alopecia areata. Some clones in this sample may be carry-over from other donors' samples. Here the CDR3 DNA reads TGTGCCTCGAGGGGGCCTGGAAACACCATATATTTT. Its translation: CASRGPGNTIYF.